This TCR beta chain came from a study of T-cell reconstitution after alpha-beta-depleted transplantation in children. The library targeted TCRbeta and was prepared with unique molecular identifiers. TCRdb re-called the PCR reads with MiXCR, one entry per CDR3 protein. The repertoire includes about 640,000 distinct CDR3 sequences, 16% of them detected once, and approximately 1% sits in the top ten. CDR1 is GTSNPN, CDR2 SVGIG, per germline (reference sequence). V gave up 1 base and J gave up 5 bases, with 5 bases separating them. CDR3 length: 11 residues. This rearrangement joins TRBV30 to TRBJ2-5; D unresolved. Source: PBMCs from the stem cell graft donor, taken from the stem cell graft. This sequence originates from a human donor who donated a stem cell graft to a child with acute myeloid leukemia. Written as DNA, the CDR3 is TGTGCCTGGAGTGACGGTGAGACCCAGTACTTC. Amino acids: CAWSDGETQYF.